This T cell receptor beta chain was observed in a study of cytomegalovirus exposure and HLA in healthy donors. Whereas donors were nominally healthy upon sampling, unrecorded immune exposures were probable. The V end lost 0 bases, the J end lost 6 bases, and 10 bases lay between the germline ends. Per the germline V gene, CDR1 is GTSNPN and CDR2 is SVGIG (reference sequence). The CDR3 has 13 amino acids. This clone was picked up a small number of times. This PCR relied on a set of 60 Vbeta primers and 13 Jbeta primers. Using immunoSEQ multiplex PCR, the repertoire was profiled, and TCRdb retains in-frame clones only, with some absent. The table includes fewer than 100,000 clones, less than 10% detected once.

V gene TRBV30 combines with J gene TRBJ2-3; D possibly corresponds to TRBD2 (6 bases). Input material: PBMCs. The clonotype was recovered from a man aged 45 to 65 in good health and CMV-seronegative. The CDR3 region is CAWSVRGADTQYF. CDR3 nucleotides: TGTGCCTGGAGTGTACGCGGGGCCGATACGCAGTATTTT.